This T cell receptor (beta chain) came from a study of blood T cells in healthy people across ages (dated by TCRdb to between 2015 and 2016). Looking at the study overall: In model experiments, template switching captured roughly one uniquely barcoded TCR beta cDNA molecule for every two T cells. Two additional independent replicas of 1 million unique cDNA reads from the same blood draw were analyzed for two donors (one aged 18 to 29 and one aged 80 or older). To avoid experimental bias, donors of different ages were distributed randomly across sequencing lanes. To track age-related changes in TCR beta repertoire diversity, the study relied on deep sequencing normalized with unique cDNA molecular identifiers. Four age groups were formed from the donors: young (average roughly 15 years), middle-aged (approximately 39), aged (roughly 56) and long-lived (approximately 80). The research as a whole found: Estimates of total diversity from one million sequenced T cells were regarded as lower bounds and underestimates. Compared with the aged group, the long-lived group had more naive CD4+ T cells, fewer expanded clones and increased TCR diversity, suggesting age selection. Observed TCR beta diversity per million T cells fell roughly linearly with age, and a significant reduction was already apparent by age roughly 40. Observed TCR beta diversity correlated strongly with the percentage of naive T cells measured by flow cytometry. Because donor CMV infection status was unknown, age-related changes in expanded clonotypes were potentially confounded. Conclusive comparison of naive and antigen-experienced compartments was prevented by the profiling of bulk unsorted PBMCs.

Comment on this clonotype: The specificity of this receptor is unknown. A read error may account for a junction end that differs from germline.

Library generation was performed with 5' RACE. Reads for this sample came from an Illumina HiSeq 2500. A second PCR of about 7 to 12 cycles was performed with a sample-barcoded 5' primer and a J-beta primer mix. Each TCR beta cDNA molecule received a unique molecular identifier from a template-switch 5' adaptor carrying 12 random nucleotides. Each sample yielded at least 2.5 million CDR3-containing paired-end reads. First-strand cDNA was synthesized from all RNA with the Mint cDNA synthesis kit, primed by a TRBC-specific oligonucleotide. All cDNA was treated with uracil-DNA glycosylase and then went through a first 18-cycle PCR with the universal primers M1SS and BC2_uni_R. Turning to the authors' computational methods: For normalization, 1 million high-quality reads were randomly selected from each sample, with every read carrying a distinct molecular identifier. Reads with shared molecular identifiers were discarded instead of being binned into consensus sequences. CDR3 identification, clonotype clustering and error correction used MiTCR with a Q25 quality threshold and the strictest error-elimination algorithm. A nonparametric unseen species model with Euler transformation was used to estimate lower-bound total TCR beta diversity. In TCRdb, the public reads were trimmed at Q25 with fastp and aligned with MiXCR, with productive beta chains retained. Every CDR3 protein is listed once, alongside the most common genes and DNA of its rows. The V and J calls come from TCRdb's annotation, not from the publication. The sample includes about a million distinct CDR3 sequences, with about 53% observed a single time. The ten largest clones capture over 20% of the sample.

The donors were 40 or so Caucasian individuals from Russia, aged about 6 to 100 years, who were systemically healthy. Roughly 9.5 milliliters of peripheral blood were drawn from each donor into EDTA-treated Vacutainer tubes. PBMCs were isolated by Ficoll-Paque density-gradient centrifugation, with at least 7 million obtained per sample. Trizol reagent was used to extract total RNA from the PBMCs, yielding at least 5.5 micrograms per sample. For every donor, an aliquot of PBMCs went through flow cytometry to measure the percentages of naive CD45RAhigh/CD27high T cells. Via the germline V gene, CDR1 is SGHTA and CDR2 FQGNSA. Including the terminal cysteine and phenylalanine, the CDR3 comprises 14 residues. Here the CDR3 DNA is all that survives: 42 bases in frame from base 1.

The chain links TRBV7-2 with TRBJ2-5, and 8 bases in between align with TRBD2. The sequenced sample consisted of blood. The receptor's source is a woman in her fifties or sixties in good health. The nucleotide sequence is given as TGTGCCAGCAGCGGCGGGGGGTACCAAGAGTCCCAGTACTTC. It is translated as CASSGGGYQESQYF.